This T cell receptor (beta chain) was sequenced during a study of shared clonotypes between healthy human individuals. This clone came up once. The antigen remains undetermined. Methods used by the authors: Quality scores were absent from the junction-only immunoSEQ sequences, so filtering differed. TCRdb's table, derived via immunoSEQ multiplex PCR, lists solely in-frame clones and lacks some. The DNA gave D and trimming, while V, J and clone size come from that table. This table holds over a million clones, approximately 80% found once. The V end lost 1 base, the J end lost 7 bases, and 15 bases lay between the germline ends. The germline V gene has CDR1 SGHTA and CDR2 FQGNSA. The CDR3 loop spans 15 amino acids. General study findings and limits: Clonotype sharing among donors, it was expected, would be affected by sequencing depth. Only blood was sampled; tissue repertoires likely differ. What limited the represented genetic and exposure-history diversity was the small number of donors.

The sample comprised memory CD4+ T cells from PBMCs. Indicated subset: CD45RA-negative fraction. This sequence joins TRBV7-2 and TRBJ2-3, with D unresolved. The TCR was taken from a man younger than 35 in good health. Some clones in this sample may be carry-over from other donors' samples. CDR3 nucleotides: TGTGCCAGCAGCTTAGTTTTTGGAGTTGAGAATACGCAGTATTTT. Protein: CASSLVFGVENTQYF.